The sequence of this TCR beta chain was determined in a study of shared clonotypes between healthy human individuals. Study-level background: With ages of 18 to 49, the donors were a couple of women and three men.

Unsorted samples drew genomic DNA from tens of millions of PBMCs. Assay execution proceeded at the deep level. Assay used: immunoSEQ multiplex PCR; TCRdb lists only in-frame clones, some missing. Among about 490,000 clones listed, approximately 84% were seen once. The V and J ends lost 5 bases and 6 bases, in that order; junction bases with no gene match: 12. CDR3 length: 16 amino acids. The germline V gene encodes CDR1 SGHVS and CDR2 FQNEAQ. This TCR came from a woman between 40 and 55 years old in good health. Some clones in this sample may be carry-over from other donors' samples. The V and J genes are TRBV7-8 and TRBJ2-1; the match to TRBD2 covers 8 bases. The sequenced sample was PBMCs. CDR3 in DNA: TGTGCCAGCAGCCCCGAGGTCGGGACTAGGGCCAATGAGCAGTTCTTC. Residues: CASSPEVGTRANEQFF.